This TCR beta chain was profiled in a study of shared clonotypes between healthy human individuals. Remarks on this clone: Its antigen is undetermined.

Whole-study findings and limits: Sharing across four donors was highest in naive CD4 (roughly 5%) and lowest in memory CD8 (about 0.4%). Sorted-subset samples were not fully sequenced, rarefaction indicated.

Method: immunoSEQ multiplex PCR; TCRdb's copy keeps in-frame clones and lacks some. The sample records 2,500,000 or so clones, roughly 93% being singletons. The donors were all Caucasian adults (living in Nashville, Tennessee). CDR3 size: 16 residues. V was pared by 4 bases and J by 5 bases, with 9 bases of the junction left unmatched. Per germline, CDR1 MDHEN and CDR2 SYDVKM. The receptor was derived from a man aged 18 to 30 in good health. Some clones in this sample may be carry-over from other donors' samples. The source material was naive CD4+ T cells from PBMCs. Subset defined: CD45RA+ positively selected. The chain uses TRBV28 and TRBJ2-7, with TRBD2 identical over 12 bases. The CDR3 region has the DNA TGTGCCAGCAGTTCCCCCTCCCTAGCGGGAGGGAACGAGCAGTACTTC. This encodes CASSSPSLAGGNEQYF.